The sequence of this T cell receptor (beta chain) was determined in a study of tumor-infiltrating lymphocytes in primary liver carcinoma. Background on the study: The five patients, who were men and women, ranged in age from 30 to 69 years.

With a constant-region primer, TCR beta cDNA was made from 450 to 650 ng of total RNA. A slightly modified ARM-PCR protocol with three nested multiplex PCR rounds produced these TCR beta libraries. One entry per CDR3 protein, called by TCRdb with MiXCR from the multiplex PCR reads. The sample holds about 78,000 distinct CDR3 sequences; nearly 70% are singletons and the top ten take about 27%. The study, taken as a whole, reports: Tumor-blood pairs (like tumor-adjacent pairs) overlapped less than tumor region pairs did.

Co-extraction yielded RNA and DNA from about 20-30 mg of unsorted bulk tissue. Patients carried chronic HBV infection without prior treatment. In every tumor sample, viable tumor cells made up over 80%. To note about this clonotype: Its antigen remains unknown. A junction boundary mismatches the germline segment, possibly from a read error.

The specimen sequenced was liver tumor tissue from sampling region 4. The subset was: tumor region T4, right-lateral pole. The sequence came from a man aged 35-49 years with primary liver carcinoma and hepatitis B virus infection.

The CDR3 DNA follows: TGTGCCAGCAGCTTAGATTATGGGGGATTGGATACGCAGTATTTT. Its protein product is CASSLDYGGLDTQYF. The V and J genes are TRBV12-3 or TRBV12-4 and TRBJ2-3; the D gene could be TRBD1 or TRBD2 (5 bases each). The CDR3 covers 15 residues.